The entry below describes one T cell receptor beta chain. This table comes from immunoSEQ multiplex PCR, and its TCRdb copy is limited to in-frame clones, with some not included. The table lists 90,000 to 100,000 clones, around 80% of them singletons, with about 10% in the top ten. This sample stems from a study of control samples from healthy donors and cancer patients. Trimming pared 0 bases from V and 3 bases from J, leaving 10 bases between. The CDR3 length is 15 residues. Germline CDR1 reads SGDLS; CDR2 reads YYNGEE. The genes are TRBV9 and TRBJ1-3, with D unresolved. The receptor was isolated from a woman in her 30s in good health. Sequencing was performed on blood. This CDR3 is CASSVAAEVGNTIYF. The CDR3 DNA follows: TGTGCCAGCAGCGTAGCTGCCGAGGTTGGAAACACCATATATTTT.